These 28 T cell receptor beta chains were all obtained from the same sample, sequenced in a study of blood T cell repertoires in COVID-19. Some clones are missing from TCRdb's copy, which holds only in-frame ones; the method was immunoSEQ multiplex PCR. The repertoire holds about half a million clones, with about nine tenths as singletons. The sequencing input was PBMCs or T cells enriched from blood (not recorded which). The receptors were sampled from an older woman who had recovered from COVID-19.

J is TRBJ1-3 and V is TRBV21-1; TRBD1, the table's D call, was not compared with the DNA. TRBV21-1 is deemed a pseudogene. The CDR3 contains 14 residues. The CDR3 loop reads CASDEQVSGNTIYF. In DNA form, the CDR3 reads TGTGCCAGCGACGAACAGGTATCTGGAAACACCATATATTTT.

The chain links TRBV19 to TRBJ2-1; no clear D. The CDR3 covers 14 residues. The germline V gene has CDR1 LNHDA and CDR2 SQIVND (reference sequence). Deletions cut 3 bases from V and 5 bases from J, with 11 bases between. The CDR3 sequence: CASSMIASNNEQFF. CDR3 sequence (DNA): TGTGCCAGTAGTATGATAGCCAGTAACAATGAGCAGTTCTTC.

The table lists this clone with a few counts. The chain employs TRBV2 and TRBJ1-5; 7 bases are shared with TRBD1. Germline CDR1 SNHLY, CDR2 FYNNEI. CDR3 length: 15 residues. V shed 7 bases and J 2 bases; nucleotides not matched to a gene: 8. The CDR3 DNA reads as TGTGCCAGCAAGACACAGGGGAACGGCAATCAGCCCCAGCATTTT. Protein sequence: CASKTQGNGNQPQHF.

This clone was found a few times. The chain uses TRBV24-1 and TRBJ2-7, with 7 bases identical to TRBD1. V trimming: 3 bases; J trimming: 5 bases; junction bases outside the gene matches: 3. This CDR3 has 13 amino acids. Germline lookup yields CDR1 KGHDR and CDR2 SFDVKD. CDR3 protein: CATSDDRVHEQYF. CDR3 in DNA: TGTGCCACCAGTGATGACAGGGTTCACGAGCAGTACTTC.

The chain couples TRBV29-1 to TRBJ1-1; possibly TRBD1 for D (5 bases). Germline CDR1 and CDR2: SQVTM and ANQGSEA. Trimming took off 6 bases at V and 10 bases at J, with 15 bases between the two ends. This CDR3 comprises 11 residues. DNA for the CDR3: TGCAGCGTAGTGGACCGGGGGGTAGCTTTCTTT. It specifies CSVVDRGVAFF.

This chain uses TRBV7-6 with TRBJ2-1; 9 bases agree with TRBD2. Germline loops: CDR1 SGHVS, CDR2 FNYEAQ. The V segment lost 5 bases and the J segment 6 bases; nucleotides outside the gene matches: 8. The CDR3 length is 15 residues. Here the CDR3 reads CASSAGLATLNEQFF. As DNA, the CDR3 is TGTGCCAGCAGCGCGGGACTAGCTACCCTCAATGAGCAGTTCTTC. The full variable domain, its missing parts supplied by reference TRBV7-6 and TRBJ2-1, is GAGVSQSPRYKVTKRGQDVALRCDPISGHVSLYWYRQALGQGPEFLTYFNYEAQQDKSGLPNDRFSAERPEGSISTLTIQRTEQRDSAMYRCASSAGLATLNEQFFGPGTRLTVL.

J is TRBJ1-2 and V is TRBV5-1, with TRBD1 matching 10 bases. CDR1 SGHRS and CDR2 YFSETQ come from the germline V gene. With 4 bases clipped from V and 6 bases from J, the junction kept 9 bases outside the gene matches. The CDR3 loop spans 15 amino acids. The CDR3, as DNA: TGCGCCAGCAGCCCCAATTCCGGGACAGGGGATGGCTACACCTTC. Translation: CASSPNSGTGDGYTF.

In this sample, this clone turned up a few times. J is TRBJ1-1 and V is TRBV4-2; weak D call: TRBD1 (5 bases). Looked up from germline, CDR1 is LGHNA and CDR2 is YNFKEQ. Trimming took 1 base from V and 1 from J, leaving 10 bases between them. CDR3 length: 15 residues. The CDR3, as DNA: TGTGCCAGCAGCCAAGCTGGACACCCGAACACTGAAGCTTTCTTT. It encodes CASSQAGHPNTEAFF.

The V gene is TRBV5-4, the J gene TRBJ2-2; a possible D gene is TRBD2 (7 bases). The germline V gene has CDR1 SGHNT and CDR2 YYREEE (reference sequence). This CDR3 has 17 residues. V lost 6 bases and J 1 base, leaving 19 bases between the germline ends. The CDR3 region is CASTVGGGMKNTGELFF. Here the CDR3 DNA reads TGTGCCAGCACCGTTGGGGGGGGCATGAAGAACACCGGGGAGCTGTTTTTT.

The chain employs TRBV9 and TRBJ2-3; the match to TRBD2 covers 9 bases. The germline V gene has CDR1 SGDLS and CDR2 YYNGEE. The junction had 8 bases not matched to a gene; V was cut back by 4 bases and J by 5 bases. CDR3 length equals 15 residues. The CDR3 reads CASSPSGGPIDTQYF. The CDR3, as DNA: TGTGCCAGCAGCCCCAGCGGGGGGCCTATAGATACGCAGTATTTT.

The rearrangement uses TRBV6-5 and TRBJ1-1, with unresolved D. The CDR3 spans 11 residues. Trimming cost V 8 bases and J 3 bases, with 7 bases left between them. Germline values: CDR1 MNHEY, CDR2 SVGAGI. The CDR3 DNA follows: TGTGCCAGCTGGACTTACACTGAAGCTTTCTTT. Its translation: CASWTYTEAFF.

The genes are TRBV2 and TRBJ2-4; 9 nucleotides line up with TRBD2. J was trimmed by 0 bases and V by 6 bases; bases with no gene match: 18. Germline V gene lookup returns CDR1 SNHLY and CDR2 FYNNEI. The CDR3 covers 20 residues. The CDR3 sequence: CASSAVGLARTIVAKNIQYF. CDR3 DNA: TGTGCCAGCAGCGCCGTCGGACTAGCGAGAACGATTGTAGCCAAAAACATTCAGTACTTC.

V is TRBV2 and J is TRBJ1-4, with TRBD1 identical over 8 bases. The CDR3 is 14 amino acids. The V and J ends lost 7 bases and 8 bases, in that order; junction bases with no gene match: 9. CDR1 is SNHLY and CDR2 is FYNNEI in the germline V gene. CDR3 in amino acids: CASKDRAAEEKLFF. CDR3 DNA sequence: TGTGCCAGCAAGGACAGGGCAGCTGAAGAAAAACTGTTTTTT.

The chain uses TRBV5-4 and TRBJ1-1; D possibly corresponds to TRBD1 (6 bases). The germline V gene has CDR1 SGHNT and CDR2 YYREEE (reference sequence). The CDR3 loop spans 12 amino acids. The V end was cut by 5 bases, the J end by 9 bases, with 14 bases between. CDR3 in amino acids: CASRNRDGKAFF. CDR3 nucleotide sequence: TGTGCCAGCAGAAACAGGGACGGGAAAGCTTTCTTT.

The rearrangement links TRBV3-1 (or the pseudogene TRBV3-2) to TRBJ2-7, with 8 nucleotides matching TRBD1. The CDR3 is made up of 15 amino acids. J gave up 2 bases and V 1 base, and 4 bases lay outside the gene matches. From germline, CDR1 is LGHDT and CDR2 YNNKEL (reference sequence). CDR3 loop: CASSQGQGITYEQYV. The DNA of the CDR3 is TGTGCCAGCAGCCAAGGACAGGGGATCACCTACGAGCAGTACGTC.

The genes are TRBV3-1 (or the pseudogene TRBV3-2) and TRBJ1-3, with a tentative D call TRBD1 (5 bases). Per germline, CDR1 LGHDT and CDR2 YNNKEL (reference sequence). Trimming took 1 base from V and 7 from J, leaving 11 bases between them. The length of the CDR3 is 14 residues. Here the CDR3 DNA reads TGTGCCAGCAGCCAAGCTGGAGGGACGAACACCATATATTTT. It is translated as CASSQAGGTNTIYF.

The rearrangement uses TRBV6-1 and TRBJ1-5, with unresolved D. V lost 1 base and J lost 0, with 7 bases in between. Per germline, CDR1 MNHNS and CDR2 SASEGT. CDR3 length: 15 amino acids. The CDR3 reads CASSEDSLSNQPQHF. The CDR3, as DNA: TGTGCCAGCAGTGAAGACAGCCTTAGCAATCAGCCCCAGCATTTT.

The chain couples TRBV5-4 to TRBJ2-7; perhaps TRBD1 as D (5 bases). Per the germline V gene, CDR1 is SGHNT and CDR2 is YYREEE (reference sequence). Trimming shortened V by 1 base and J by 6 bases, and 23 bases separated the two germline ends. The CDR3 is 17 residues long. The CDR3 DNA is TGTGCCAGCAGCTTGAGGGGTCTGGTGGGGTCCATAGGCGAGCAGTACGTC. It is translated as CASSLRGLVGSIGEQYV.

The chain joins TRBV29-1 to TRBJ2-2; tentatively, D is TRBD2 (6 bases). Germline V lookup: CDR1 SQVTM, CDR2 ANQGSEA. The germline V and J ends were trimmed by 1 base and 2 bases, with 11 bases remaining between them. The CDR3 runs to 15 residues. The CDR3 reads CSVEGAGLNTGELFF. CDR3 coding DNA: TGCAGCGTTGAAGGGGCTGGACTAAACACCGGGGAGCTGTTTTTT.

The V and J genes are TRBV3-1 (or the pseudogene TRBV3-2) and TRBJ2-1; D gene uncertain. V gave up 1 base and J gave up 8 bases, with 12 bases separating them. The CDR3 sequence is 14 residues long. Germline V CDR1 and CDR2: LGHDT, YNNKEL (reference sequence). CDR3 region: CASSQGGRQDEQFF. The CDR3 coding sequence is TGTGCCAGCAGCCAAGGTGGCAGGCAAGATGAGCAGTTCTTC.

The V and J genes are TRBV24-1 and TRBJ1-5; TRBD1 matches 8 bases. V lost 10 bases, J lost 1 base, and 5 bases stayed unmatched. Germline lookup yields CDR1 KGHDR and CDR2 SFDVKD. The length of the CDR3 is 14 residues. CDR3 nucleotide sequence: TGTGCCACAAAAGGACAGGGAAGCAATCAGCCCCAGCATTTT. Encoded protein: CATKGQGSNQPQHF.

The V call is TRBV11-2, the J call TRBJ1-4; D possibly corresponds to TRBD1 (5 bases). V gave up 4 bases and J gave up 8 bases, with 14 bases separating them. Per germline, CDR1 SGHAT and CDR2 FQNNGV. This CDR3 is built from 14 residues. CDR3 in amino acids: CASSWPGVGEKLFF. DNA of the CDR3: TGTGCCAGCAGCTGGCCGGGGGTTGGAGAAAAACTGTTTTTT. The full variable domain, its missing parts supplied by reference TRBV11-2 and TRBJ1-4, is EAGVAQSPRYKIIEKRQSVAFWCNPISGHATLYWYQQILGQGPKLLIQFQNNGVVDDSQLPKDRFSAERLKGVDSTLKIQPAKLEDSAVYLCASSWPGVGEKLFFGSGTQLSVL.

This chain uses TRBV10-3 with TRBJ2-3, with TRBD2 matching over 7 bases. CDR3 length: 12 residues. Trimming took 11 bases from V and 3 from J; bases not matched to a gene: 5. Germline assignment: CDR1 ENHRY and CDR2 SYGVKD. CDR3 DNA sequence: TGTGCCTCGAGCGGGGAAACAGATACGCAGTATTTT. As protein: CASSGETDTQYF.

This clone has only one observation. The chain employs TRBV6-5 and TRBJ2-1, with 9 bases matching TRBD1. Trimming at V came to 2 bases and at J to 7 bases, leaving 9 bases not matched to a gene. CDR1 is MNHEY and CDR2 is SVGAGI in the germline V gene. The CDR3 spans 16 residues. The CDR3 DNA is TGTGCCAGCAGTTACCGTATACTACAGGGGGCAAATGAGCAGTTCTTC. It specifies CASSYRILQGANEQFF.

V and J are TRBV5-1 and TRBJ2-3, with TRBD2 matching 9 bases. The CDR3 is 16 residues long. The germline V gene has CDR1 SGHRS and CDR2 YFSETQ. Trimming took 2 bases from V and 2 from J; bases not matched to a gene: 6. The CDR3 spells CASSFGVAGDTDTQYF. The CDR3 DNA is TGCGCCAGCAGCTTTGGGGTAGCGGGGGACACAGATACGCAGTATTTT.

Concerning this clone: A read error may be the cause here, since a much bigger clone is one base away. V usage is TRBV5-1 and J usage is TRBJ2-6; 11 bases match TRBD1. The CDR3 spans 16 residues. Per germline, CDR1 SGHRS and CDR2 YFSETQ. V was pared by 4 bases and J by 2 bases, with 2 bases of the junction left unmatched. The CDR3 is CASSPGQGAGANVLTF. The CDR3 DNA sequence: TGCGCCAGCAGCCCGGGACAGGGGGCTGGGGCCAACGTCCTGACTTTC.

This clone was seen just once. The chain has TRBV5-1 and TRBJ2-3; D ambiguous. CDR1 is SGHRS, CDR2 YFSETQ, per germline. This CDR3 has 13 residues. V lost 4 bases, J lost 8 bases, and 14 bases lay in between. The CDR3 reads CASSVSLGSTQYF. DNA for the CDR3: TGCGCCAGCAGCGTCTCCCTAGGCAGTACGCAGTATTTT.

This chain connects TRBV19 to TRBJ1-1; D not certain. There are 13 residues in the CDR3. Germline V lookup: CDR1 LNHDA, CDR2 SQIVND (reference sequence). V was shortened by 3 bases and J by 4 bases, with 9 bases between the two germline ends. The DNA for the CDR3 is TGTGCCAGTAGTATCCCCGTTAGCACTGAAGCTTTCTTT. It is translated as CASSIPVSTEAFF.